These T cell receptor beta chains were read from a single sample in a study of CD8+ T cells in alopecia areata. Clones were sequenced by immunoSEQ multiplex PCR, and TCRdb holds only the in-frame ones, with some missing. The sample lists 130,000 or so clones, about 88% seen once, with under 15% in the top ten. Sequenced here: CD8+ T cells sorted from blood, sampled at week 4, from a patient treated with tofacitinib. All receptors derive from a human donor with alopecia areata. Each CDR3 is given with its conserved first and last residue. A D gene is named only where the DNA matches it firmly. Part of the rows lack a size; the others show once, few, many or a class for expanded clones.

j_call d_call cdr3_length clone_size v_call cdr3_nt cdr3_aa
TRBJ2-7 . 15 . TRBV4-1 TGCGCCAGCAGCCAAGATCACGGTCTCTCCTACGAGCAGTACTTC CASSQDHGLSYEQYF
TRBJ1-2 . 12 once TRBV30 TGTGCCTGGAGTCAAGGTTACTATGGCTACACCTTC CAWSQGYYGYTF
TRBJ2-7 . 14 . TRBV27 TGTGCCAGCTCAAGCGGGACAGGTAACATCGGGCAGTACTTC CASSSGTGNIGQYF
TRBJ2-5 . 15 . TRBV4-1 TGCGCCAGCAGCCCTAGCCGACGGATCCAAGAGACCCAGTACTTC CASSPSRRIQETQYF
TRBJ2-3 TRBD2 14 once TRBV7-9 TGTGCCAGCAGCTTGGTGCGGGAGATAGATACGCAGTATTTT CASSLVREIDTQYF
TRBJ2-2 TRBD1 15 . TRBV7-9 TGTGCCAGCAGCTTAACAGGGGAAGCGTCCGGGGAGCTGTTTTTT CASSLTGEASGELFF
TRBJ1-5 . 14 . TRBV25-1 TGTGCCAGCAGTGAAATAGGGGATTACCAGCCCCAGCATTTT CASSEIGDYQPQHF
TRBJ1-2 . 12 . TRBV5-1 TGCGCCAGCAGCTTGGACAGGGATGGCTACACCTTC CASSLDRDGYTF
TRBJ2-3 TRBD2 15 . TRBV5-4 TGTGCCAGCTTTAGAGCGGGGGGGCGCGCAGATACGCAGTATTTT CASFRAGGRADTQYF
TRBJ2-7 . 12 . TRBV5-1 TGCGCCAGCAGCTTGGTGAGCGCCGAGCAGTACTTC CASSLVSAEQYF
TRBJ1-1 . 14 . TRBV29-1 TGCAGCGTTGACCCGGGACATGGGCAGACTGAAGCTTTCTTT CSVDPGHGQTEAFF
TRBJ1-2 . 15 . TRBV5-1 TGCGCCAGCAGCCCGTCCGAGATCACGGACTATGGCTACACCTTC CASSPSEITDYGYTF
TRBJ2-3 TRBD1 14 . TRBV11-2 TGTGCCAGCAGCTCTACCGCAACAGGGGACACGCAGTATTTT CASSSTATGDTQYF
TRBJ2-3 TRBD2 17 . TRBV6-1 TGTGCCAGCAGTGATCAGGGACTAGCAGAAATCACAGATACGCAGTATTTT CASSDQGLAEITDTQYF
TRBJ1-2 . 13 . TRBV27 TGTGCCAGCAGTCCCCAGGGGATCGATGGCTACACCTTC CASSPQGIDGYTF
TRBJ2-5 TRBD2 16 . TRBV7-7 TGTGCTAGCAGCCCCGGGACTAGCGGGAGCCAAGAGACCCAGTACTTC CASSPGTSGSQETQYF
TRBJ2-1 . 11 few TRBV6-1 TGTGCCAGCAGTTTATTGAATGAGCAGTTCTTC CASSLLNEQFF
TRBJ2-1 TRBD2 16 . TRBV7-9 TGTGCCAGCAGCCCTCCTAGCGGGAGCTCCTACAATGAGCAGTTCTTC CASSPPSGSSYNEQFF
TRBJ2-3 TRBD1 16 . TRBV6-4 TGTGCCAGCAGTGCAAAGACAGGGGCCGGCACAGATACGCAGTATTTT CASSAKTGAGTDTQYF
TRBJ2-7 TRBD1 13 once TRBV29-1 TGCAGCGTTGTCCTCCAGGGGGCATGGGAGCAGTACTTC CSVVLQGAWEQYF
TRBJ2-3 . 14 once TRBV6-5 TGTGCCAGCAGTAACGGGGAGACGTCAGATACGCAGTATTTT CASSNGETSDTQYF
TRBJ2-1 TRBD1 16 . TRBV6-5 TGTGCCAGCAGTTCGCTTGACAGGGGTGGCTACAATGAGCAGTTCTTC CASSSLDRGGYNEQFF
TRBJ2-2 TRBD1 15 . TRBV27 TGTGCCAGCCGTCATGGGACAGGGGGCTCAGGGGAGCTGTTTTTT CASRHGTGGSGELFF
TRBJ2-6 . 14 . TRBV7-9 TGTGCCTCTCAGGACAGCTCGGGGGCCAACGTCCTGACTTTC CASQDSSGANVLTF
TRBJ2-7 TRBD2 15 . TRBV4-2 TGTGCCAGCAGCCAACGCGCGGGAGGCTCCTACGAGCAGTACTTC CASSQRAGGSYEQYF
TRBJ2-2 . 14 . TRBV4-1 TGCGCCAGCAGCCAAGGCTCTTACTCCGGGGAGCTGTTTTTT CASSQGSYSGELFF
TRBJ1-5 . 15 once TRBV9 TGTGCCAGCAGCGTAGGAGGGGGGGTTGGTCAGCCCCAGCATTTT CASSVGGGVGQPQHF
TRBJ2-3 TRBD2 17 . TRBV4-2 TGTGCCAGCAGCCAAGACACTAGCGGGGGGGGCACAGATACGCAGTATTTT CASSQDTSGGGTDTQYF
TRBJ2-1 . 11 . TRBV30 TGTGCCTGGAGTGGAGACAATGAGCAGTTCTTC CAWSGDNEQFF
TRBJ2-7 . 14 . TRBV4-1 TGCGCCAGCAGCCCCATGGGGGCAAGTTACGAGCAGTACTTC CASSPMGASYEQYF
TRBJ2-1 . 13 . TRBV5-1 TGCGCCACAAGCGGGTTTGGGGGCAATGAGCAGTTCTTC CATSGFGGNEQFF
TRBJ1-1 . 13 . TRBV27 TGTGCCAGCAGTCGCAGACAAGGTACGGGAGCTTTCTTT CASSRRQGTGAFF
TRBJ2-7 TRBD2 12 . TRBV7-2 TGTGCCACCACTAGCGGTGCCTACGAGCAGTACTTC CATTSGAYEQYF
TRBJ2-6 . 14 few TRBV29-1 TGCAGCGTTGAACAGAGCTCTGGGGCCAACGTCCTGACTTTC CSVEQSSGANVLTF
TRBJ2-7 TRBD1 13 once TRBV5-4 TGTGCCAGCAGCCCAGACAGGGGCTACGAGCAGTACTTC CASSPDRGYEQYF
TRBJ2-2 TRBD1 14 . TRBV9 TGTGCCAGCAGCGGGACAGGGTCTATCGGGGAGCTGTTTTTT CASSGTGSIGELFF
TRBJ2-1 TRBD2 15 . TRBV2 TGTGCCAGCAGTCCCCTAGCGGCGGTAGTGAATGAGCAGTTCTTC CASSPLAAVVNEQFF
TRBJ2-6 . 16 once TRBV28 TGTGCCAGCAGTTTAATAGGGACCCCCGGGGCCAACGTCCTGACTTTC CASSLIGTPGANVLTF
TRBJ1-2 . 15 . TRBV6-5 TGTGCCAGCAGTTACTCCGACAGAGCTAACTATGGCTACACCTTC CASSYSDRANYGYTF
TRBJ1-3 . 15 . TRBV7-9 TGTGCCAGCAGCTTACTCGCGGGAACCGGAAACACCATATATTTT CASSLLAGTGNTIYF
TRBJ2-5 TRBD2 15 . TRBV5-1 TGCGCCAGCAGCTTCTATGCGGGAGGGGCAGAGACCCAGTACTTC CASSFYAGGAETQYF
TRBJ2-5 . 16 . TRBV7-3 TGTGCCAGCAGCCAAGCCGCAGGGATCGGATGGGAGACCCAGTACTTC CASSQAAGIGWETQYF
TRBJ2-4 . 16 . TRBV5-1 TGCGCCAGCAGCTTGAGGGCACCTCTAGCCAAAAACATTCAGTACTTC CASSLRAPLAKNIQYF
TRBJ1-1 TRBD1 12 few TRBV29-1 TGCAGCGGAGGGGGCTTCGACACTGAAGCTTTCTTT CSGGGFDTEAFF
TRBJ1-2 . 10 . TRBV29-1 TGCAGCGTTGACAGACTCCAGGGTTACTTC CSVDRLQGYF
TRBJ2-1 TRBD2 15 . TRBV10-3 TGTGCCATCAGTGAGGTTGCGGGGGGGTCGGATGAGCAGTTCTTC CAISEVAGGSDEQFF
TRBJ1-2 TRBD1 17 . TRBV6-1 TGTGCCAGCAGTGGAAAGTCAGGGCCAGGGGGGTCTCATGGCTACACCTTC CASSGKSGPGGSHGYTF
TRBJ2-5 . 15 once TRBV7-2 TGTGCCAGCAGCTTTCGGAGGAGCGCGGAAGAGACCCAGTACTTC CASSFRRSAEETQYF
TRBJ1-2 . 16 . TRBV7-9 TGTGCCAGCAGCTTAGGTGGGGAAGGGGATGAATATGGCTACACCTTC CASSLGGEGDEYGYTF
TRBJ2-5 . 16 once TRBV14 TGTGCCAGCAGCCAACCTTCGCGGAGGGGAGGAGAGACCCAGTACTTC CASSQPSRRGGETQYF
TRBJ2-2 . 13 . TRBV29-1 TGCAGCGGCCTTGTGGGCTATACCGGGGAGCTGTTTTTT CSGLVGYTGELFF
TRBJ1-3 . 11 few TRBV12-5 TGTGCTAGTGGTCACGGAAACACCATATATTTT CASGHGNTIYF
TRBJ2-7 . 11 . TRBV13 TGTGCCAGCAGCCCGGGGGCGGGGCAGTACTTC CASSPGAGQYF
TRBJ2-7 TRBD1 15 once TRBV29-1 TGCAGCGTTGCCCCCTCCGACAGGGTCAACTACGAGCAGTACTTC CSVAPSDRVNYEQYF
TRBJ1-2 . 15 . TRBV4-1 TGCGCCAGCAGCCAGAGCCGGGACGCTCTGAACGGCTACACCTTC CASSQSRDALNGYTF